A single sample is the source of the 15 T cell receptor beta chains below, sequenced in a study of blood T cell repertoires in COVID-19. Using immunoSEQ multiplex PCR, the repertoire was profiled, and TCRdb retains in-frame clones only, with some absent. Of about 210,000 clones in the sample, roughly 80% were seen once. Material for sequencing was peripheral blood. These receptors were taken from a woman aged 40 to 49 with active or convalescent COVID-19.

This chain uses TRBV11-3 with TRBJ2-5; 8 nucleotides line up with TRBD1. In germline, CDR1 is SGHNT, CDR2 YENEEA. The CDR3 is made up of 15 amino acids. Germline trimming cut 7 bases from V and 3 bases from J; bases unmatched to any gene: 10. The DNA for the CDR3 is TGTGCCAGCACCTACCGCGACAGGGGAGAAGAGACCCAGTACTTC. Its protein is CASTYRDRGEETQYF. Based on the CDR3 plus reference TRBV11-3 and TRBJ2-5, the full variable domain is EAGVVQSPRYKIIEKKQPVAFWCNPISGHNTLYWYLQNLGQGPELLIRYENEEAVDDSQLPKDRFSAERLKGVDSTLKIQPAELGDSAVYLCASTYRDRGEETQYFGPGTRLLVL.

This clone was seen once. The chain recombines TRBV5-1 with TRBJ1-1, with D possibly being TRBD1 (5 bases). The CDR3 length is 24 residues. Trimming stripped 3 bases from V and 0 bases from J, with 39 bases between. Germline CDR1 and CDR2: SGHRS and YFSETQ. The CDR3 DNA reads as TGCGCCAGCAGCTCGCCAACAGAGACCCCGGGGGAATGGGCTCTGCTCCTTCTGAACACTGAAGCTTTCTTT. Its translation: CASSSPTETPGEWALLLLNTEAFF. Together with reference TRBV5-1 and TRBJ1-1, the CDR3 gives the full variable domain: KAGVTQTPRYLIKTRGQQVTLSCSPISGHRSVSWYQQTPGQGLQFLFEYFSETQRNKGNFPGRFSGRQFSNSRSEMNVSTLELGDSALYLCASSSPTETPGEWALLLLNTEAFFGQGTRLTVV.

The chain links TRBV29-1 to TRBJ2-7, with 7 bases that match TRBD2. Germline-derived CDR1 and CDR2 are SQVTM and ANQGSEA. V lost 3 bases to trimming and J lost 0 bases; unmatched junction nucleotides: 11. The CDR3 covers 16 residues. DNA for the CDR3: TGCAGCGTTGAGAGATGGCTAGCGGCTCACTCCTACGAGCAGTACTTC. Residues: CSVERWLAAHSYEQYF.

This clone was seen more than once but under ten times. The chain combines TRBV11-2 with TRBJ1-6; D is uncertain. From germline, CDR1 is SGHAT and CDR2 FQNNGV. V lost 5 bases, J lost 0 bases, and 17 bases lay in between. This CDR3 has 18 amino acids. The chain's CDR3 is CASSPEGPGSSYNSPLHF. CDR3 DNA sequence: TGTGCCAGCAGCCCAGAGGGTCCCGGGAGCTCCTATAATTCACCCCTCCACTTT.

This rearrangement joins TRBV6-6 to TRBJ1-6, with 10 bases matching TRBD1. Trimming at V came to 5 bases and at J to 7 bases, leaving 11 bases not matched to a gene. The CDR3 loop spans 17 amino acids. Germline CDR1 is MNHNY and CDR2 is SVGAGI (reference sequence). For the CDR3, the DNA is TGTGCCAGCAGTCCAAAATACCGGGACAGGGGAAATTCACCCCTCCACTTT. It is translated as CASSPKYRDRGNSPLHF.

The chain couples TRBV4-2 to TRBJ2-7, with 9 bases that match TRBD1. In germline, CDR1 is LGHNA, CDR2 YNFKEQ. The CDR3 spans 16 residues. V shed 2 bases and J 5 bases; nucleotides not matched to a gene: 10. CDR3: CASSQQTGGARDEQYF. CDR3 DNA sequence: TGTGCCAGCAGCCAACAAACAGGGGGCGCTCGGGACGAGCAGTACTTC.

This clone came up once. The V call is TRBV3-1 (or the pseudogene TRBV3-2), the J call TRBJ2-2, with 11 bases lining up with TRBD1. The germline V gene has CDR1 LGHDT and CDR2 YNNKEL (reference sequence). CDR3 length: 16 residues. V was pared by 4 bases and J by 7 bases, with 8 bases of the junction left unmatched. CDR3 in DNA: TGTGCCAGCAGCCCCTCCGGGACAGGGGGTGACGGGGAGCTGTTTTTT. As protein: CASSPSGTGGDGELFF.

This clone was seen a few times. CDR3 region: CAISDILAGGTSYNEQFF. The CDR3 DNA is TGTGCCATCAGTGATATCTTAGCGGGAGGTACCTCCTACAATGAGCAGTTCTTC. This chain uses TRBV10-3 with TRBJ2-1; TRBD2 agrees at 10 bases. Germline-derived CDR1 and CDR2 are ENHRY and SYGVKD. Unmatched junction bases numbered 8, after V lost 3 bases and J lost 0 bases. There are 18 residues in the CDR3.

The rearrangement uses TRBV19 and TRBJ2-3, with a tentative D call TRBD1 (5 bases). Trimming shortened V by 8 bases and J by 4 bases, and 13 bases separated the two germline ends. The CDR3 runs to 13 residues. The germline CDR1 and CDR2 sequences are LNHDA and SQIVND (reference sequence). The CDR3 coding sequence is TGTGCCAGTGGACAACCTGGTGCAGATACGCAGTATTTT. Residues: CASGQPGADTQYF.

The chain joins TRBV5-4 to TRBJ2-5; no reliable D call. This CDR3 spans 13 amino acids. With 5 bases removed from V and 3 bases from J, the gap between germline ends came to 11 bases. CDR1 and CDR2 from the germline V gene are SGHNT and YYREEE (reference sequence). CDR3 in amino acids: CASRVVAEETQYF. Written as DNA, the CDR3 is TGTGCCAGCAGAGTGGTGGCGGAAGAGACCCAGTACTTC.

The chain couples TRBV3-1 (or the pseudogene TRBV3-2) to TRBJ1-2, with a possible D match to TRBD1 (6 bases). Per germline, CDR1 LGHDT and CDR2 YNNKEL (reference sequence). The germline V and J ends were trimmed by 7 bases and 4 bases, with 16 bases remaining between them. CDR3 length: 14 amino acids. The CDR3 is CASNPRGAAYGYTF. The CDR3 DNA reads as TGTGCCAGCAACCCTCGGGGGGCAGCCTATGGCTACACCTTC.

The chain is built from TRBV10-2 and TRBJ2-7, with D possibly TRBD1 on 5 matching bases. The V end was cut by 10 bases, the J end by 2 bases, with 18 bases between. The germline gives CDR1 WSHSY, CDR2 SAAADI. CDR3 length: 14 amino acids. In DNA, the CDR3 is TGCGCCACCCAGCCTGGGCAGGGAACCTACGAGCAGTACTTC. Its protein is CATQPGQGTYEQYF.

This chain links TRBV29-1 with TRBJ2-1; a weak D match, TRBD2 (7 bases). Between the trimmed V and J ends, which lost 6 bases and 8 bases, there was a span of 20 bases. CDR1 SQVTM and CDR2 ANQGSEA come from the germline V gene. The CDR3 length is 14 residues. The CDR3 loop reads CSVMGGRRVDEQFF. CDR3 nucleotides: TGCAGCGTGATGGGGGGGCGCCGGGTAGATGAGCAGTTCTTC.

The gene calls are TRBV6-5 and TRBJ1-2; TRBD1 might be the D (5 bases). Germline V lookup: CDR1 MNHEY, CDR2 SVGAGI. The CDR3 is 12 residues long. V dropped 6 bases and J dropped 4 bases, with 9 bases sitting between them. CDR3 region: CASRDTAYGYTF. The CDR3 bases are TGTGCCAGCAGGGACACTGCCTATGGCTACACCTTC.

The chain joins TRBV2 to TRBJ2-7; 7 bases line up with TRBD2. J gave up 2 bases and V 11 bases, and 9 bases lay outside the gene matches. CDR3 length equals 13 residues. Germline V lookup: CDR1 SNHLY, CDR2 FYNNEI. CDR3 in DNA: TGTGCCGGGAGTGGGGGGGATACCTACGAGCAGTACTTC. Residues: CAGSGGDTYEQYF.